The clone carrying this T cell receptor beta chain has only a few counts. These data originate in a study of T-cell reconstitution after alpha-beta-depleted transplantation in children. This sample's TCRbeta library carried unique molecular identifier barcodes. TCRdb called the PCR reads again in MiXCR, with one record for every CDR3 protein. The repertoire includes approximately 490,000 distinct CDR3 sequences, under 15% of them detected once, and about 5.4% sits in the top ten. The CDR3 extends over 14 amino acids. The V and J ends lost 1 base and 2 bases, in that order; junction bases with no gene match: 0. Germline V gives CDR1 SGHNT, CDR2 YYREEE (reference sequence).

This sequence originates from a human donor who donated a stem cell graft to a child with combined immunodeficiency. The chain recombines TRBV5-4 with TRBJ2-1, with 7 bases lining up with TRBD2. Sequencing was performed on PBMCs from the stem cell graft donor, taken from the stem cell graft. The CDR3 reads CASSLLAAYNEQFF. In DNA, the CDR3 is TGTGCCAGCAGCTTGCTAGCGGCCTACAATGAGCAGTTCTTC.